This TCR beta chain was retrieved from a study of blood T cells in healthy people across ages. Whole-study findings and limits: Whereas aged donors had fewer naive CD4+ cells, long-lived donors had more of them and higher diversity. Donor CMV status was unknown, possibly confounding expanded clonotype changes.

Trimming pared 5 bases from V and 8 bases from J, leaving 21 bases between. CDR1 and CDR2 (germline): SEHNR, FQNEAQ (reference sequence). This CDR3 region has 15 residues. Extraction yielded at least 5.5 micrograms of total RNA per sample. It was with a sample-barcoded 5' primer and a J-beta primer mix that a second PCR of about 6 to 11 cycles was run. There were at least 3 million CDR3-containing paired-end reads obtained from each sample. TCRdb reanalysed the 5' RACE reads using MiXCR and keeps one entry per CDR3 protein. The table records about 640,000 distinct CDR3 sequences, approximately 40% of them present only once. As regards this clonotype: What it recognizes is unknown.

This TCR derives from a man aged 80 or over in good health. This chain connects TRBV7-9 to TRBJ1-2; no reliable D call. Sequencing used blood. Here the CDR3 DNA reads TGTGCCAGCAGCCCCAGCCTTTTAACAGCGCGGGGCTACACCTTC. Its protein is CASSPSLLTARGYTF.